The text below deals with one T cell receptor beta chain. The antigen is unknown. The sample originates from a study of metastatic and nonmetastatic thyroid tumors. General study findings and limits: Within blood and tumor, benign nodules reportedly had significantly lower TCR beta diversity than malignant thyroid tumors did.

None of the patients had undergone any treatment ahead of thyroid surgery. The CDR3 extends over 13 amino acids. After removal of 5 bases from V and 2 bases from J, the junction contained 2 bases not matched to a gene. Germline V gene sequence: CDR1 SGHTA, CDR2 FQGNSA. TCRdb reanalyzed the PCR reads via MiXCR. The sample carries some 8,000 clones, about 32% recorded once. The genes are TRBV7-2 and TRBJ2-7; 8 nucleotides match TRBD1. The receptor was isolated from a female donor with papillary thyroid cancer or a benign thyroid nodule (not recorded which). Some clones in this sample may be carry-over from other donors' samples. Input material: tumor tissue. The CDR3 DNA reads TGTGCCAGCAGCCCGACAGGGGCCTACGAGCAGTACTTC. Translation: CASSPTGAYEQYF.